The 14 T cell receptor beta chains given below trace back to one sample, sequenced in a study of T-cell reconstitution after alpha-beta-depleted transplantation in children. Library preparation (for TCRbeta) was performed with unique molecular identifiers. TCRdb re-derived calls from the PCR reads in MiXCR, one entry per CDR3 protein. Among about half a million distinct CDR3 sequences, around 13% were seen once, and the ten largest hold 4.5% to 6%. The starting material was PBMCs from the stem cell graft donor, obtained from the stem cell graft. The receptor set was obtained from a human donor who donated a stem cell graft to a child with combined immunodeficiency.

This clonotype was observed a handful of times. This chain joins TRBV4-2 and TRBJ1-5; D unclear. With 1 base removed from V and 7 bases from J, the gap between germline ends came to 8 bases. CDR1 is LGHNA and CDR2 is YNFKEQ in the germline V gene. This CDR3 is 13 amino acids long. The CDR3 protein is CASSQGSMQPQHF. The CDR3 DNA reads as TGTGCCAGCAGCCAAGGTTCAATGCAGCCCCAGCATTTT.

The chain has TRBV29-1 and TRBJ2-1, with a tentative D call TRBD2 (6 bases). V dropped 6 bases and J dropped 0 bases, with 15 bases sitting between them. The germline gives CDR1 SQVTM, CDR2 ANQGSEA. The CDR3 has 15 amino acids. CDR3 residues: CSVDTSFTSYNEQFF. CDR3 DNA: TGCAGCGTGGATACTAGCTTCACCTCCTACAATGAGCAGTTCTTC.

CDR3 region: CASSPWTSGGNNEQFF. CDR3 sequence (DNA): TGTGCCAGCTCACCCTGGACTAGCGGGGGTAACAATGAGCAGTTCTTC. The V call is TRBV18, the J call TRBJ2-1, with 13 bases fitting TRBD2. The CDR3 loop spans 16 amino acids. Germline loops: CDR1 KGHSH, CDR2 LQKENI. The V and J ends lost 3 bases and 5 bases, in that order; junction bases with no gene match: 4.

Ten or more counts support this clonotype. The gene calls are TRBV27 and TRBJ2-7; D is undetermined. The germline V gene has CDR1 MNHEY and CDR2 SMNVEV (reference sequence). This CDR3 contains 16 residues. V lost 2 bases and J 2 bases, leaving 16 bases between the germline ends. This chain's CDR3 is CASSLGASSLPYEQYF. DNA for the CDR3: TGTGCCAGCAGTTTAGGCGCTTCGAGCCTTCCCTACGAGCAGTACTTC.

This chain connects TRBV12-3 or TRBV12-4 to TRBJ2-1; TRBD2 aligns across 8 bases. This CDR3 comprises 15 residues. Trimming removed 5 bases from V and 5 bases from J; junction bases left unmatched: 8. The CDR3: CASSLETSANNEQFF. DNA of the CDR3: TGTGCCAGCAGTCTGGAGACTAGCGCAAACAATGAGCAGTTCTTC.

V gene TRBV12-3 or TRBV12-4 combines with J gene TRBJ2-3; D uncertain. Trimming removed 5 bases at V and 4 bases at J, with 10 bases between. The CDR3 runs to 13 residues. CDR3 loop: CASSPWGPDTQYF. The CDR3 DNA is TGTGCCAGCAGTCCCTGGGGTCCAGATACGCAGTATTTT.

The rearrangement joins TRBV7-8 to TRBJ1-1; unclear D gene. This CDR3 region has 13 residues. The V gene lost 3 bases and the J gene lost 8 bases, with 13 bases spanning the gap. Looked up from germline, CDR1 is SGHVS and CDR2 is FQNEAQ. This CDR3 is CASSFSALGEAFF. The CDR3, as DNA: TGTGCCAGCAGCTTTTCCGCGCTCGGCGAAGCTTTCTTT.

In its sample, this clonotype was seen a few times. This chain joins TRBV18 and TRBJ2-7; 9 bases match TRBD2. Germline V gene data show CDR1 as KGHSH and CDR2 as LQKENI. V gave up 4 bases and J gave up 7 bases; unmatched junction bases: 14. The CDR3 length is 16 residues. The CDR3 protein is CASSLRTAAGGGEQYF. CDR3 nucleotides: TGTGCCAGCTCACTAAGAACAGCGGCGGGAGGGGGTGAGCAGTACTTC.

The V call is TRBV2, the J call TRBJ2-7, with TRBD2 matching over 8 bases. V was pared by 6 bases and J by 2 bases, with 3 bases of the junction left unmatched. Germline V gene data show CDR1 as SNHLY and CDR2 as FYNNEI. This CDR3 region has 13 residues. The CDR3 protein is CASRSGGTYEQYF. In DNA form, the CDR3 reads TGTGCCAGCAGATCGGGAGGGACCTACGAGCAGTACTTC.

A few counts support this clonotype. The CDR3 nucleotides are TGTGCCAGCAGCGTAACGGGCAGGGTTGGCTACGAGCAGTACTTC. This translates into CASSVTGRVGYEQYF. This chain uses TRBV9 with TRBJ2-7, with D possibly TRBD1 on 5 matching bases. Germline CDR1 reads SGDLS; CDR2 reads YYNGEE. The CDR3 runs 15 residues. V was cut by 1 base and J by 3 bases, with 14 bases left in between. The full variable domain, with the rest looked up from reference TRBV9 and TRBJ2-7, is DSGVTQTPKHLITATGQRVTLRCSPRSGDLSVYWYQQSLDQGLQFLIQYYNGEERAKGNILERFSAQQFPDLHSELNLSSLELGDSALYFCASSVTGRVGYEQYFGPGTRLTVT.

At least ten counts were recorded for this clonotype. The chain joins TRBV5-1 to TRBJ2-7, with D unresolved. This CDR3 comprises 12 residues. CDR1 and CDR2 from the germline V gene are SGHRS and YFSETQ. The V end lost 0 bases, the J end lost 7 bases, and 8 bases lay between the germline ends. CDR3 protein: CASSLAYGEQYF. CDR3 coding DNA: TGCGCCAGCAGCTTGGCTTACGGGGAGCAGTACTTC.

This clonotype came up many times. The chain joins TRBV5-6 to TRBJ2-1, with D possibly matching TRBD2 (5 bases). This CDR3 has 13 amino acids. Germline lookup yields CDR1 SGHDT and CDR2 YYEEEE. The ends were cut back, 4 bases at V and 10 bases at J, with 15 bases in the middle. DNA of the CDR3: TGTGCCAGCAGCCCGACCGACACGGGGGAGCAGTTCTTC. Translated: CASSPTDTGEQFF.

The chain is built from TRBV19 and TRBJ2-3; 10 positions agree with TRBD2. CDR1 and CDR2 from the germline V gene are LNHDA and SQIVND (reference sequence). V lost 7 bases, J lost 4 bases, and 8 bases stayed unmatched. CDR3 length: 15 residues. As DNA, the CDR3 is TGTGCCAGTAAGGAGCTAGCGGGAGTTGCAGATACGCAGTATTTT. It is translated as CASKELAGVADTQYF.

This clonotype showed up many times. The chain couples TRBV15 to TRBJ2-1, with 10 bases lining up with TRBD2. With V trimmed by 1 base and J by 5 bases, 5 bases remained unmatched. The CDR3 runs 16 residues. Germline CDR1 reads LNHNV; CDR2 reads YYDKDF (reference sequence). The CDR3 DNA follows: TGTGCCACCAGCAGAGGGTATCTAGCGGGGGACAATGAGCAGTTCTTC. Its translation: CATSRGYLAGDNEQFF.